The 31 T cell receptor beta chains below were found in one sample sequenced in a study of beta chain features in type 1 diabetes (dated by TCRdb to 2017 to 2018). Results the study describes overall, beyond this receptor: In all four CD4+ subsets, TCRB CDR3 length was moderately but significantly shorter in type 1 diabetes patients.

Preparation of the library involved the immunoSEQ multiplex PCR assay. The entire amount of isolated RNA was reverse transcribed using the High Capacity cDNA Reverse Transcription Kit, so the sequenced TCRB transcripts were expressed ones. In its TCRdb copy, this immuneACCESS table keeps in-frame sequences only and misses some clones. Where compared with another copy, unresolved V genes explain less than half of these, and the others have no known cause. Counted in this sample were fewer than 300,000 clones; around 21% of them appeared once. In total, the top ten clones hold 0.025% to 0.035% of the sample. These receptors have no known antigen. The specimen was naive CD4+ T cells from blood. In the paper's terms, the cell subset or site label means: true naive CD4+ T cells. The origin of the receptors is a woman between 40 and 50 years old with type 1 diabetes.

This clone has a handful of counts. J is TRBJ2-5 and V is TRBV4-3; D remains ambiguous. Germline V lookup: CDR1 LGHNA, CDR2 YSLEER. Trimming stripped 0 bases from V and 7 bases from J, with 12 bases between. This CDR3 contains 14 residues. CDR3 sequence reads: CASSQEPYGRTQYF. In DNA, the CDR3 is TGCGCCAGCAGCCAAGAGCCCTATGGTAGGACCCAGTACTTC.

CDR3 bases: TGTGCCAGCAGTTGGGACACAAATTCACCCCTCCACTTT. Residues: CASSWDTNSPLHF. V and J are TRBV6-5 and TRBJ1-6, with D possibly TRBD1 on 6 matching bases. Germline V CDR1 and CDR2: MNHEY, SVGAGI. V lost 4 bases and J 7 bases, leaving 8 bases between the germline ends. The CDR3 spans 13 residues.

The J gene is TRBJ1-4, the V gene TRBV5-8; no firm D call. Germline V CDR1 and CDR2: SGHTS, YDEGEE. The CDR3 has 10 amino acids. Trimming stripped 3 bases from V and 11 bases from J, with 5 bases between. This chain's CDR3 is CASSSVKLFF. The CDR3 DNA sequence: TGTGCCAGCAGCTCGGTCAAACTGTTTTTT.

The gene calls are TRBV28 and TRBJ2-6; 7 bases are shared with TRBD1. The CDR3 spans 15 residues. Germline CDR1 MDHEN, CDR2 SYDVKM. V was clipped by 6 bases and J by 2 bases; unmatched bases: 4. DNA for the CDR3: TGTGCCAGCAGATCTACAGGGGCTGGGGCCAACGTCCTGACTTTC. Translated, it gives CASRSTGAGANVLTF.

This clone was counted only a few times. This sequence joins TRBV29-1 and TRBJ1-3; D is undetermined. Trimming removed 3 bases at V and 0 bases at J, with 6 bases between. In germline, CDR1 is SQVTM, CDR2 ANQGSEA. This CDR3 region has 13 residues. DNA of the CDR3: TGCAGCGTTGAGGCTAGCTCTGGAAACACCATATATTTT. Its translation is CSVEASSGNTIYF. Looking up the rest from reference TRBV29-1 and TRBJ1-3 gives the full variable domain: SAVISQKPSRDICQRGTSLTIQCQVDSQVTMMFWYRQQPGQSLTLIATANQGSEATYESGFVIDKFPISRPNLTFSTLTVSNMSPEDSSIYLCSVEASSGNTIYFGEGSWLTVV.

This rearrangement joins TRBV5-1 to TRBJ1-1, with D perhaps matching TRBD1 (5 bases). Germline V CDR1 and CDR2: SGHRS, YFSETQ. The V end lost 1 base, the J end lost 0 bases, and 13 bases lay between the germline ends. CDR3 length: 16 amino acids. CDR3 amino acids: CASSLQPPGMNTEAFF. DNA of the CDR3: TGCGCCAGCAGCTTGCAACCGCCAGGGATGAACACTGAAGCTTTCTTT.

This clone was picked up a small number of times. The chain uses TRBV5-6 and TRBJ1-5; D unresolved. Per the germline V gene, CDR1 is SGHDT and CDR2 is YYEEEE. The CDR3 sequence is 14 residues long. V was cut by 2 bases and J by 4 bases, with 10 bases left in between. This chain's CDR3 is CASSFAGKNQPQHF. Here the CDR3 DNA reads TGTGCCAGCAGCTTTGCGGGAAAAAATCAGCCCCAGCATTTT.

The chain's CDR3 is CSAGTGWEKLFF. The CDR3 DNA is TGCAGCGCCGGGACAGGGTGGGAAAAACTGTTTTTT. The gene calls are TRBV29-1 and TRBJ1-4; 9 nucleotides match TRBD1. The germline V gene encodes CDR1 SQVTM and CDR2 ANQGSEA. V shed 7 bases, J shed 8 bases, and the junction held 5 bases outside the gene matches. The CDR3 spans 12 residues.

The chain has TRBV7-2 and TRBJ1-1; D is unresolved. Germline assignment: CDR1 SGHTA and CDR2 FQGNSA. The V gene lost 3 bases and the J gene lost 1 base, with 12 bases spanning the gap. CDR3 length equals 15 residues. The CDR3 is CASSLGERPNTEAFF. The DNA for the CDR3 is TGTGCCAGCAGCTTGGGAGAGCGGCCGAACACTGAAGCTTTCTTT. The whole variable domain, filled in from reference TRBV7-2 and TRBJ1-1, reads GAGVSQSPSNKVTEKGKDVELRCDPISGHTALYWYRQSLGQGLEFLIYFQGNSAPDKSGLPSDRFSAERTGGSVSTLTIQRTQQEDSAVYLCASSLGERPNTEAFFGQGTRLTVV.

The rearrangement uses TRBV6-5 and TRBJ2-6; a possible D gene is TRBD1 (6 bases). This CDR3 has 15 amino acids. Per the germline V gene, CDR1 is MNHEY and CDR2 is SVGAGI. V shed 8 bases and J shed 4 bases, with 15 bases lying between them. CDR3 DNA: TGTGCCAGCGGACCTTCAGGGGTCGGGGCCAACGTCCTGACTTTC. Translated, it gives CASGPSGVGANVLTF.

This clone was recorded only once. The chain recombines TRBV5-6 with TRBJ1-1; D perhaps matches TRBD1 (6 bases). The CDR3 consists of 14 residues. V was shortened by 0 bases and J by 1 base, with 7 bases between the two germline ends. Germline V gene sequence: CDR1 SGHDT, CDR2 YYEEEE. The CDR3 protein is CASSLGQANTEAFF. CDR3 nucleotide sequence: TGTGCCAGCAGCTTGGGACAGGCGAACACTGAAGCTTTCTTT.

V and J are TRBV18 and TRBJ2-7, with TRBD1 as a possible D gene (6 bases). CDR1 KGHSH and CDR2 LQKENI come from the germline V gene. V dropped 1 base and J dropped 5 bases, with 15 bases sitting between them. The CDR3 totals 15 residues. The CDR3 here is CASSPRSGTRNEQYF. The CDR3 DNA is TGTGCCAGCTCACCACGCTCAGGGACAAGGAACGAGCAGTACTTC.

This clone turned up a few times. The chain recombines TRBV12-5 with TRBJ2-3; a possible D gene is TRBD1 (5 bases). This CDR3 spans 13 amino acids. Trimming took 7 bases from V and 2 from J, leaving 10 bases between them. Germline CDR1 reads LGHNT; CDR2 reads FRNRAP. CDR3 sequence: CASAQGFTDTQYF. The CDR3 coding sequence is TGTGCTAGTGCCCAGGGCTTCACAGATACGCAGTATTTT. Drawing the rest from reference TRBV12-5 and TRBJ2-3, the complete variable domain is DARVTQTPRHKVTEMGQEVTMRCQPILGHNTVFWYRQTMMQGLELLAYFRNRAPLDDSGMPKDRFSAEMPDATLATLKIQPSEPRDSAVYFCASAQGFTDTQYFGPGTRLTVL.

This clone turned up a few times. The J gene is TRBJ2-7, the V gene TRBV4-2; 8 nucleotides line up with TRBD2. This CDR3 spans 17 amino acids. Germline V gene lookup returns CDR1 LGHNA and CDR2 YNFKEQ. V lost 1 base and J lost 3; bases outside the gene matches: 11. The CDR3 protein is CASSQGWSGGRRYEQYF. The DNA of the CDR3 is TGTGCCAGCAGCCAAGGGTGGAGCGGGGGCCGACGCTACGAGCAGTACTTC.

The sample holds a few counts of this clone. The chain joins TRBV4-2 to TRBJ2-3; D gene ambiguous. V was cut by 0 bases and J by 3 bases, with 7 bases left in between. The CDR3 runs to 14 residues. From germline, CDR1 is LGHNA and CDR2 YNFKEQ. CDR3 DNA: TGTGCCAGCAGCCAAGATCTACAGACAGATACGCAGTATTTT. Translating gives CASSQDLQTDTQYF.

The chain recombines TRBV4-3 with TRBJ2-1; 8 bases agree with TRBD1. Germline V lookup: CDR1 LGHNA, CDR2 YSLEER. The CDR3 contains 14 residues. With 4 bases clipped from V and 5 bases from J, the junction kept 4 bases outside the gene matches. CDR3 amino acids: CASSRQGLNNEQFF. The CDR3, as DNA: TGCGCCAGCAGCCGACAGGGGCTAAACAATGAGCAGTTCTTC.

The chain combines TRBV4-2 with TRBJ1-4; TRBD1 agrees at 8 bases. V lost 4 bases and J lost 17; bases outside the gene matches: 6. The germline gives CDR1 LGHNA, CDR2 YNFKEQ. This CDR3 is built from 11 residues. CDR3 region: CASSPGQGVFF. CDR3 nucleotide sequence: TGTGCCAGCAGCCCTGGACAGGGAGTCTTTTTT.

This clone was found a few times. V gene TRBV7-9 combines with J gene TRBJ2-6; D unclear. The CDR3 length is 15 residues. V was cut by 6 bases and J by 0 bases, with 9 bases left in between. Germline loops: CDR1 SEHNR, CDR2 FQNEAQ (reference sequence). DNA for the CDR3: TGTGCCAGCAGACTATTCGACTCTGGGGCCAACGTCCTGACTTTC. Translation gives CASRLFDSGANVLTF.

This clone was seen only a few times. This rearrangement joins TRBV28 to TRBJ2-1; TRBD2 is a possible D gene (6 bases). Germline-derived CDR1 and CDR2 are MDHEN and SYDVKM. V was shortened by 5 bases and J by 4 bases, with 12 bases between the two germline ends. The CDR3 contains 14 residues. The CDR3 DNA follows: TGTGCCAGCAGTGGGGAGACTAGTTACAATGAGCAGTTCTTC. Residues: CASSGETSYNEQFF.

The sample holds a few counts of this clone. V gene TRBV2 combines with J gene TRBJ2-3; the match to TRBD2 covers 8 bases. Per germline, CDR1 SNHLY and CDR2 FYNNEI. After removal of 8 bases from V and 2 bases from J, the junction contained 9 bases not matched to a gene. CDR3 size: 15 residues. This CDR3 reads CASGLAGSPTDTQYF. Written as DNA, the CDR3 is TGTGCCAGCGGATTAGCGGGAAGTCCCACAGATACGCAGTATTTT. Complete variable domain (other parts from reference TRBV2 and TRBJ2-3): EPEVTQTPSHQVTQMGQEVILRCVPISNHLYFYWYRQILGQKVEFLVSFYNNEISEKSEIFDDQFSVERPDGSNFTLKIRSTKLEDSAMYFCASGLAGSPTDTQYFGPGTRLTVL.

The chain links TRBV19 to TRBJ2-1, with 10 positions matching TRBD2. V lost 6 bases and J lost 9; bases outside the gene matches: 2. CDR3 size: 12 residues. CDR1 is LNHDA and CDR2 is SQIVND in the germline V gene (reference sequence). CDR3 protein: CASRTSGFEQFF. CDR3 DNA: TGTGCCAGTAGGACTAGCGGGTTTGAGCAGTTCTTC.

The chain links TRBV9 to TRBJ2-1; D may be TRBD2 (5 bases). Trimming pared 4 bases from V and 5 bases from J, leaving 13 bases between. This CDR3 region has 14 residues. Germline V CDR1 and CDR2: SGDLS, YYNGEE. CDR3 residues: CASSPGRSNNEQFF. The CDR3 DNA reads TGTGCCAGCAGCCCTGGGAGATCTAACAATGAGCAGTTCTTC.

This clone was counted only a few times. This specimen includes other DNA sequences encoding the same CDR3. This rearrangement joins TRBV5-1 to TRBJ1-6, with 8 positions matching TRBD1. The V gene's germline CDR1 is SGHRS and CDR2 YFSETQ. V lost 0 bases to trimming and J lost 7 bases; unmatched junction nucleotides: 3. The CDR3 extends over 15 amino acids. The CDR3 DNA reads as TGCGCCAGCAGCTTGGAACAGGGGGTCAATTCACCCCTCCACTTT. This encodes CASSLEQGVNSPLHF.

This chain uses TRBV2 with TRBJ2-7; TRBD1 matches 8 bases. This CDR3 has 14 residues. Germline values: CDR1 SNHLY, CDR2 FYNNEI. V lost 4 bases to trimming and J lost 1 base; unmatched junction nucleotides: 3. CDR3 protein: CASSGGQESYEQYF. The DNA of the CDR3 is TGTGCCAGCAGTGGGGGACAGGAGTCCTACGAGCAGTACTTC.

The V gene is TRBV11-3, the J gene TRBJ1-2; 7 bases fit TRBD1. Trimming removed 3 bases from V and 8 bases from J; junction bases left unmatched: 9. CDR1 and CDR2 (germline): SGHNT, YENEEA. The CDR3 spans 14 residues. As DNA, the CDR3 is TGTGCCAGCAGCTTCGGGACAGACCAGGGGGGCTACACCTTC. Residues: CASSFGTDQGGYTF. Full variable domain (missing parts from reference TRBV11-3 and TRBJ1-2): EAGVVQSPRYKIIEKKQPVAFWCNPISGHNTLYWYLQNLGQGPELLIRYENEEAVDDSQLPKDRFSAERLKGVDSTLKIQPAELGDSAVYLCASSFGTDQGGYTFGSGTRLTVV.

The chain uses TRBV9 and TRBJ2-6, with D possibly TRBD2 on 6 matching bases. Germline loops: CDR1 SGDLS, CDR2 YYNGEE. Between the trimmed V and J ends, which lost 4 bases and 5 bases, there was a span of 16 bases. This CDR3 is built from 16 residues. The CDR3 DNA follows: TGTGCCAGCAGCCTCACCGGGGGAGGCTGGGCCAACGTCCTGACTTTC. Encoded protein: CASSLTGGGWANVLTF.

The V call is TRBV7-9, the J call TRBJ1-1; tentatively, D is TRBD1 (6 bases). V lost 5 bases to trimming and J lost 6 bases, with 16 bases between them. The germline CDR1 and CDR2 sequences are SEHNR and FQNEAQ (reference sequence). The CDR3 covers 14 residues. The CDR3 DNA is TGTGCCAGCAGCCCAGGGGCAGGGTTCGCTGAAGCTTTCTTT. Its protein product is CASSPGAGFAEAFF.

In this sample, this clone turned up a few times. V gene TRBV6-5 combines with J gene TRBJ2-7; D not resolved. Trimming took off 0 bases at V and 0 bases at J, with 9 bases between the two ends. Germline CDR1 MNHEY, CDR2 SVGAGI. The CDR3 extends over 15 amino acids. The CDR3 nucleotides read TGTGCCAGCAGTTACTCGATGAGTAACTCCTACGAGCAGTACTTC. This codes for CASSYSMSNSYEQYF.

This clone turned up a few times. J is TRBJ2-7 and V is TRBV7-9, with 10 bases aligning to TRBD1. Looked up from germline, CDR1 is SEHNR and CDR2 is FQNEAQ (reference sequence). This CDR3 is 14 amino acids long. V gave up 6 bases and J gave up 3 bases; unmatched junction bases: 5. The CDR3 protein is CASRGQGSGYEQYF. The CDR3 nucleotides are TGTGCCAGCAGGGGACAGGGGTCAGGCTACGAGCAGTACTTC.

The chain recombines TRBV29-1 with TRBJ2-1, with TRBD1 identical over 9 bases. Unmatched junction bases numbered 8, after V lost 4 bases and J lost 1 base. Germline CDR1 reads SQVTM; CDR2 reads ANQGSEA. The CDR3 spans 16 residues. The CDR3: CSVVDRGEKSYNEQFF. The CDR3 region has the DNA TGCAGCGTTGTGGACAGGGGCGAAAAATCCTACAATGAGCAGTTCTTC.

This clone was seen just once. The chain joins TRBV30 to TRBJ1-4; 9 bases are a match to TRBD1. The CDR3 sequence is 16 residues long. The V segment lost 2 bases and the J segment 8 bases; nucleotides outside the gene matches: 12. The germline V gene encodes CDR1 GTSNPN and CDR2 SVGIG (reference sequence). DNA for the CDR3: TGTGCCTGGAGTAAACCGGGACAGGGTCGAAGGGAAAAACTGTTTTTT. As protein: CAWSKPGQGRREKLFF.